The source of this TCR beta chain is a study of T cell clonality in common variable immunodeficiency (dated by TCRdb to the mid-2010s). Results the study describes overall, beyond this receptor: Fewer TCRbeta clones were shared among CVID subjects than among healthy controls (p < 0.0001). Reportedly, TCRbeta sequences from CVID had fewer deletions and N-nucleotide insertions, and highly modified clones with 13 or more V deletions were absent from CVID. Patient heterogeneity within the CVID cohort put limits on correlating repertoire features with clinical complications. Increased TCRbeta clonality was found in CVID subjects compared with healthy controls (t-test p = 0.018), with the increase being most characteristic of about a third of subjects. Even though DNA input was equal, the average per sample came to 65,000 to 85,000 unique sequences for controls compared with around 32,000 for CVID samples. According to the authors, figuring out what caused the increased clonality in CVID would require sequencing the repertoires of T cell subpopulations.

This clone has at least ten counts. What this receptor recognizes is not known. The CDR3 end falls 3 residues outside the read, so it is completed with the germline J gene. Relative to germline, V is 3 bases shorter and J is 6 bases shorter, with 17 bases between their ends. From cysteine to phenylalanine, the CDR3 is 15 amino acids long. Shown are 36 bases from within the CDR3, in frame from base 1. The germline V gene (reference sequence) gives CDR1 as LNHDA and CDR2 as SQIVND. Both CVID patients and healthy controls were predominantly of Caucasian heritage. Heparinized peripheral whole blood samples of roughly 5 to 8.5 ml were obtained from each donor. Genomic DNA from adults with common variable immune deficiency (CVID) and from healthy adult controls was used for sequencing of TCRbeta CDR3 repertoires. The control group comprised 22 healthy adult volunteers, about 12 female and around ten male, aged roughly 20 to 75 years with a mean age of approximately 35. To isolate peripheral blood mononuclear cells, diluted blood was subjected to density centrifugation over Hypaque 1077 or Ficoll-Paque. Genomic DNA was extracted from unsorted mononuclear cells by Qiagen column purification or by a centrifugation-based method.

CVID samples and control samples contributed equivalent amounts of genomic DNA as sequencing input. For every sample, a 60 bp segment covering the rearranged TCRbeta CDR3 region was amplified and then sequenced. The immunoSEQ assay, a bias-corrected multiplex PCR combined with high-throughput sequencing, was used for TCRbeta amplification. Per the source publication's procedure: Every unique nucleotide sequence was considered a clone and was annotated with V, D and J genes, copy number and frequency. Sequences were labeled productive if in frame, and non-productive if out of frame or containing stop codons. As previously described, clonality was calculated on the basis of Shannon's entropy. Mean CDR3 Kyte-Doolittle hydropathy was derived from the predicted amino acid sequences of productive clones. Using the R hclust function, scaled V gene usage was clustered hierarchically with Manhattan distance and complete linkage. Clone sharing by CDR3 amino acid sequence was assessed by resampling 12 repertoires per group over 100 rounds. The repertoires were searched for around 72 published EBV-specific and 245 published CMV-specific TCRbeta sequences. Analysis left out a couple of CVID samples that produced under 10,000 sequences, so about 41 CVID repertoires remained. This is the immuneACCESS table as TCRdb keeps it, with only in-frame sequences that have V and J called. A part of the clones is gone; compared with another copy, unresolved V genes explain less than half, and the rest is unexplained. V and J calls and clone size follow that table, whereas D and trimming were derived from the DNA. This sample has tens of thousands of clones, none of them a singleton. In total, the top ten clones hold about 1.5% of the sample.

The material sequenced was peripheral blood mononuclear cells. This chain is built from TRBV19 and TRBJ1-2; no D segment can be confidently identified. The TCR comes from a person aged 18 to 69 in good health. The CDR3 reads CASSIATPLGHGYTF. The covered CDR3 bases are TGTGCCAGTAGTATCGCGACACCATTAGGTCATGGC.